Listed below are T cell receptor beta chains from one sample, sequenced in a study of ipilimumab plus nivolumab after autologous stem cell transplantation. TCRdb's table, derived via immunoSEQ multiplex PCR, lists solely in-frame clones and lacks some. Of around 13,000 clones detected, around 78% appear once; the ten largest clones hold over 15%. The specimen comprised PBMCs, sampled in a trial of ipilimumab plus nivolumab as post-transplant consolidation. The receptors originated from a male donor with diffuse large B-cell lymphoma. Both conserved end residues are part of each CDR3. The order of the fields is J gene, V gene, clone size, D gene, CDR3 protein, CDR3 DNA. A D gene is named only where the DNA matches it firmly. The size entry is marked missing in some rows and otherwise reads once, few, many or a size class.

j_gene: TRBJ1-1
v_gene: TRBV9
abundance: few
d_gene: NA
CDR3aa: CASSVASAGVTEAFF
CDR3nt: TGTGCCAGCAGCGTAGCCTCCGCGGGGGTTACTGAAGCTTTCTTT

j_gene: TRBJ2-7
v_gene: TRBV10-3
abundance: few
d_gene: NA
CDR3aa: CAISVIANEQYF
CDR3nt: TGTGCCATCAGTGTTATAGCTAACGAGCAGTACTTC

j_gene: TRBJ1-1
v_gene: TRBV18
abundance: NA
d_gene: NA
CDR3aa: CASSPSMNTEAFF
CDR3nt: TGTGCCAGCTCACCATCCATGAACACTGAAGCTTTCTTT

j_gene: TRBJ2-1
v_gene: TRBV7-6
abundance: NA
d_gene: TRBD2
CDR3aa: CASSSQAGGQFF
CDR3nt: TGTGCCAGCAGCTCTCAGGCGGGGGGGCAGTTCTTC

j_gene: TRBJ1-2
v_gene: TRBV29-1
abundance: NA
d_gene: NA
CDR3aa: CSVSPLGGYTF
CDR3nt: TGCAGCGTTTCGCCGTTAGGTGGCTACACCTTC

j_gene: TRBJ1-2
v_gene: TRBV5-1
abundance: NA
d_gene: NA
CDR3aa: CASSLSDPHYDYTF
CDR3nt: TGCGCCAGCAGCTTATCGGACCCGCACTATGACTACACCTTC

j_gene: TRBJ2-1
v_gene: TRBV27
abundance: NA
d_gene: TRBD1
CDR3aa: CASSLGTGEGHEQFF
CDR3nt: TGTGCCAGCAGTTTAGGGACAGGCGAGGGTCATGAGCAGTTCTTC

j_gene: TRBJ2-7
v_gene: TRBV7-2
abundance: NA
d_gene: NA
CDR3aa: CASSLDTALEQYF
CDR3nt: TGTGCCAGCAGCTTAGATACAGCCCTGGAGCAGTACTTC

j_gene: TRBJ2-3
v_gene: TRBV7-9
abundance: NA
d_gene: TRBD1
CDR3aa: CASSPQRTHRGSTDTQYF
CDR3nt: TGTGCCAGCAGCCCCCAAAGGACCCACAGGGGGAGCACAGATACGCAGTATTTT

j_gene: TRBJ2-5
v_gene: TRBV11-3
abundance: NA
d_gene: NA
CDR3aa: CASSRDSGETQYF
CDR3nt: TGTGCCAGCAGTCGCGACAGCGGGGAGACCCAGTACTTC

j_gene: TRBJ2-1
v_gene: TRBV7-2
abundance: NA
d_gene: TRBD1
CDR3aa: CASSFTTGQGVGNEQFF
CDR3nt: TGTGCCAGCAGCTTCACAACCGGACAGGGAGTCGGAAATGAGCAGTTCTTC

j_gene: TRBJ1-1
v_gene: TRBV10-3
abundance: NA
d_gene: NA
CDR3aa: CAIRGGLDTEAFF
CDR3nt: TGTGCCATCAGGGGGGGCCTGGATACTGAAGCTTTCTTT

j_gene: TRBJ2-4
v_gene: TRBV9
abundance: NA
d_gene: NA
CDR3aa: CASSVDGAGNIQYF
CDR3nt: TGTGCCAGCAGCGTAGATGGAGCAGGAAACATTCAGTACTTC

j_gene: TRBJ1-5
v_gene: TRBV6-5
abundance: NA
d_gene: NA
CDR3aa: CASSLAQRNQPQHF
CDR3nt: TGTGCCAGCAGTTTAGCGCAGCGAAATCAGCCCCAGCATTTT

j_gene: TRBJ2-3
v_gene: TRBV5-1
abundance: NA
d_gene: NA
CDR3aa: CASSFTDMRGTDTQYF
CDR3nt: TGCGCCAGCAGCTTCACCGACATGCGAGGGACAGATACGCAGTATTTT

j_gene: TRBJ2-3
v_gene: TRBV5-1
abundance: few
d_gene: NA
CDR3aa: CASSSLTADTQYF
CDR3nt: TGCGCCAGCAGCTCCTTGACAGCAGATACGCAGTATTTT

j_gene: TRBJ1-5
v_gene: TRBV6-5
abundance: few
d_gene: NA
CDR3aa: CASSATGTNQPQHF
CDR3nt: TGTGCCAGCAGTGCTACAGGCACCAATCAGCCCCAGCATTTT

j_gene: TRBJ1-6
v_gene: TRBV7-8
abundance: NA
d_gene: NA
CDR3aa: CASSLGFSNSPLHF
CDR3nt: TGTGCCAGCAGCTTGGGGTTTAGTAATTCACCCCTCCACTTT

j_gene: TRBJ2-3
v_gene: TRBV5-1
abundance: NA
d_gene: NA
CDR3aa: CASSLGGDTQYF
CDR3nt: TGCGCCAGCAGCTTGGGGGGAGATACGCAGTATTTT

j_gene: TRBJ2-7
v_gene: TRBV15
abundance: NA
d_gene: TRBD1
CDR3aa: CATSRGQGDEQYF
CDR3nt: TGTGCCACCAGCAGGGGACAGGGGGACGAGCAGTACTTC

j_gene: TRBJ1-2
v_gene: TRBV30
abundance: NA
d_gene: TRBD1
CDR3aa: CAWSPEYEGAYGYTF
CDR3nt: TGTGCCTGGAGTCCGGAGTACGAGGGGGCCTATGGCTACACCTTC

j_gene: TRBJ1-2
v_gene: TRBV5-1
abundance: NA
d_gene: TRBD1
CDR3aa: CASSLVAGGWYGYTF
CDR3nt: TGCGCCAGCAGCTTGGTTGCAGGGGGTTGGTATGGCTACACCTTC

j_gene: TRBJ2-3
v_gene: TRBV27
abundance: few
d_gene: NA
CDR3aa: CASSVQGSGTDTQYF
CDR3nt: TGTGCCAGCAGCGTACAGGGTTCTGGCACAGATACGCAGTATTTT

j_gene: TRBJ2-1
v_gene: TRBV4-3
abundance: NA
d_gene: NA
CDR3aa: CASSRERGVYEQFF
CDR3nt: TGCGCCAGCAGCCGGGAGAGGGGGGTCTATGAGCAGTTCTTC

j_gene: TRBJ1-5
v_gene: TRBV27
abundance: NA
d_gene: NA
CDR3aa: CASSLLSGRGSQPQHF
CDR3nt: TGTGCCAGCAGTTTACTTTCGGGCAGGGGAAGCCAGCCCCAGCATTTT

j_gene: TRBJ2-7
v_gene: TRBV21-1
abundance: NA
d_gene: NA
CDR3aa: CASSRKPGLAGKLTNYEQYF
CDR3nt: TGTGCCAGCAGCCGAAAACCGGGACTAGCGGGAAAACTTACAAACTACGAGCAGTACTTC

j_gene: TRBJ2-3
v_gene: TRBV27
abundance: few
d_gene: TRBD2
CDR3aa: CASSLSLAGTGSQYF
CDR3nt: TGTGCCAGCAGTTTGTCACTAGCGGGAACCGGTTCGCAGTATTTT

j_gene: TRBJ2-5
v_gene: TRBV6-6
abundance: NA
d_gene: TRBD1
CDR3aa: CASSFRTGSETQYF
CDR3nt: TGTGCCAGCAGTTTCAGGACAGGATCCGAGACCCAGTACTTC